These 21 T cell receptor beta chains share one sample of origin, sequenced in a study of T cells in Graves' hyperthyroidism and ophthalmopathy. Regions amplified from RNA transcripts were the TCR beta CDR3 regions. The primer set for the first-round RT-PCR of the TCR CDR3 was HTBI. TCRdb reanalysed the multiplex PCR reads using MiXCR and keeps one entry per CDR3 protein. The profile shows under 350,000 distinct CDR3 sequences, over 20% of them singletons. Sample: blood. The receptors originated from a woman between 50 and 59 years old with Graves' hyperthyroidism.

The chain joins TRBV27 to TRBJ1-4; TRBD1 might be the D (6 bases). CDR1 MNHEY and CDR2 SMNVEV come from the germline V gene (reference sequence). This CDR3 has 16 residues. Trimming took off 8 bases at V and 5 bases at J, with 21 bases between the two ends. The CDR3 DNA reads as TGTGCCAGCGGAAGAGACCTGCAGGGGATAAATGAAAAACTGTTTTTT. Amino acid sequence: CASGRDLQGINEKLFF.

Many counts were recorded for this clonotype. The V and J genes are TRBV3-1 and TRBJ2-2; 7 bases map to TRBD1. Germline V gene lookup returns CDR1 LGHDT and CDR2 YNNKEL (reference sequence). V trimming: 7 bases; J trimming: 0 bases; junction bases outside the gene matches: 2. This CDR3 region has 14 residues. The CDR3 DNA follows: TGTGCCAGCACAGGGGGTCCGAACACCGGGGAGCTGTTTTTT. Its protein product is CASTGGPNTGELFF.

The chain is built from TRBV2 and TRBJ1-2; the D gene is possibly TRBD1 (5 bases). The V gene lost 5 bases and the J gene lost 7 bases, with 14 bases spanning the gap. The CDR3 contains 13 residues. Germline V gene sequence: CDR1 SNHLY, CDR2 FYNNEI. The CDR3 DNA sequence: TGTGCCAGCAGTCGGACAAGGGCGGGTGGCTACACCTTC. Its translation: CASSRTRAGGYTF.

The genes are TRBV10-1 and TRBJ2-2; 8 bases fit TRBD2. V lost 6 bases to trimming and J lost 3 bases; unmatched junction nucleotides: 3. Per the germline V gene, CDR1 is WNHNN and CDR2 is SYGVQD (reference sequence). CDR3 length: 14 residues. CDR3 residues: CASRRGADTGELFF. The CDR3 bases are TGCGCCAGCAGGCGGGGGGCAGACACCGGGGAGCTGTTTTTT.

This clonotype showed up many times. The chain links TRBV7-8 to TRBJ2-1, with 8 bases that match TRBD1. The CDR3 has 15 residues. Germline trimming cut 1 base from V and 7 bases from J; bases unmatched to any gene: 6. In germline, CDR1 is SGHVS, CDR2 FQNEAQ. CDR3 sequence reads: CASSLGGQEKNEQFF. For the CDR3, the DNA is TGTGCCAGCAGCTTAGGGGGACAGGAAAAAAATGAGCAGTTCTTC.

The table lists this clonotype with many counts. This chain links TRBV20-1 with TRBJ1-6; maybe TRBD1 (6 bases). The germline gives CDR1 DFQATT, CDR2 SNEGSKA (reference sequence). The V end was cut by 3 bases, the J end by 13 bases, with 22 bases between. This CDR3 is built from 15 residues. The CDR3 is CSASGPGHSIPPLHF. The CDR3 nucleotides read TGCAGTGCTAGTGGGCCGGGACACAGCATTCCGCCCCTCCACTTT.

The chain uses TRBV2 and TRBJ2-4; TRBD1 aligns across 8 bases. V dropped 4 bases and J dropped 2; count of bases not matched to a gene: 7. Looked up from germline, CDR1 is SNHLY and CDR2 is FYNNEI. The CDR3 has 16 residues. The CDR3 DNA follows: TGTGCCAGCAGTGTCTCTCCAGGGGGCACCAAAAACATTCAGTACTTC. Its translation: CASSVSPGGTKNIQYF.

This clonotype showed up just a few times. This chain links TRBV19 with TRBJ2-2; no definite D call. V was cut by 1 base and J by 8 bases, with 5 bases left in between. The length of the CDR3 is 12 residues. From germline, CDR1 is LNHDA and CDR2 SQIVND (reference sequence). The CDR3 region has the DNA TGTGCCAGTAGTATAGTAGGAGGGGAGCTGTTTTTT. Residues: CASSIVGGELFF.

V usage is TRBV27 and J usage is TRBJ2-3; 12 bases match TRBD2. The CDR3 is 16 amino acids. Germline V lookup: CDR1 MNHEY, CDR2 SMNVEV (reference sequence). V lost 3 bases and J lost 3; bases outside the gene matches: 4. The CDR3 loop reads CASSFLAGGPTDTQYF. The CDR3 DNA is TGTGCCAGCAGTTTCCTAGCGGGGGGGCCGACAGATACGCAGTATTTT.

A few counts support this clonotype. This chain connects TRBV18 to TRBJ1-6; TRBD1 agrees at 8 bases. This CDR3 comprises 16 residues. Per the germline V gene, CDR1 is KGHSH and CDR2 is LQKENI. The J segment lost 5 bases and the V segment lost 4 bases, leaving 7 bases of the junction unmatched. The CDR3 nucleotides are TGTGCCAGCTCACGAGCGACAGGGGCAAATAATTCACCCCTCCACTTT. Translated, it gives CASSRATGANNSPLHF.

Ten or more counts support this clonotype. V gene TRBV27 combines with J gene TRBJ2-5; D gene uncertain. This CDR3 has 13 amino acids. Germline V gene lookup returns CDR1 MNHEY and CDR2 SMNVEV (reference sequence). V was trimmed by 6 bases and J by 7 bases, leaving 15 bases between them. Here the CDR3 reads CASSSTYKGTQYF. CDR3 DNA: TGTGCCAGCAGCTCTACTTACAAGGGGACCCAGTACTTC.

This clonotype has ten or more counts. This chain uses TRBV9 with TRBJ1-1, with D possibly matching TRBD1 (6 bases). Trimming removed 7 bases from V and 4 bases from J, with 17 bases in between. Germline V lookup: CDR1 SGDLS, CDR2 YYNGEE. The CDR3 extends over 14 amino acids. The CDR3 protein is CASAKTGGGTEAFF. CDR3 bases: TGTGCCAGCGCCAAGACGGGGGGCGGCACTGAAGCTTTCTTT. The full variable domain, its missing parts supplied by reference TRBV9 and TRBJ1-1, is DSGVTQTPKHLITATGQRVTLRCSPRSGDLSVYWYQQSLDQGLQFLIQYYNGEERAKGNILERFSAQQFPDLHSELNLSSLELGDSALYFCASAKTGGGTEAFFGQGTRLTVV.

In its sample, this clonotype was seen many times. The chain joins TRBV7-9 to TRBJ2-1; 8 bases align to TRBD2. V was pared by 5 bases and J by 3 bases, with 6 bases of the junction left unmatched. The germline gives CDR1 SEHNR, CDR2 FQNEAQ (reference sequence). CDR3 length: 15 residues. The CDR3 protein is CASSRTGTSYNEQFF. In DNA, the CDR3 is TGTGCCAGCAGCCGAACCGGGACTAGCTACAATGAGCAGTTCTTC.

In its sample, this clonotype was seen many times. The chain links TRBV2 to TRBJ1-2; D unresolved. Trimming left V 0 bases short and J 2 bases short, with 10 bases between. The V gene's germline CDR1 is SNHLY and CDR2 FYNNEI. This CDR3 has 15 residues. This CDR3 is CASSEALQGNYGYTF. CDR3 bases: TGTGCCAGCAGTGAAGCGCTTCAAGGGAACTATGGCTACACCTTC.

This clonotype has just a few counts. V and J are TRBV15 and TRBJ2-2, with 7 bases aligning to TRBD1. Germline V gene data show CDR1 as LNHNV and CDR2 as YYDKDF (reference sequence). V trimming: 0 bases; J trimming: 5 bases; junction bases outside the gene matches: 18. This CDR3 is 20 amino acids long. This CDR3 is CATSRDSGAGGRARTGELFF. In DNA, the CDR3 is TGTGCCACCAGCAGAGATTCTGGGGCAGGGGGTCGGGCGAGGACCGGGGAGCTGTTTTTT.

This clonotype came up many times. The genes are TRBV5-1 and TRBJ2-1, with 8 bases fitting TRBD2. Germline assignment: CDR1 SGHRS and CDR2 YFSETQ. The length of the CDR3 is 15 residues. V lost 0 bases and J lost 8; bases outside the gene matches: 7. CDR3 sequence: CASSLVAGGMHEQFF. The CDR3 DNA is TGCGCCAGCAGCTTGGTCGCGGGGGGTATGCATGAGCAGTTCTTC.

The gene calls are TRBV5-1 and TRBJ1-4, with 12 bases fitting TRBD1. The V gene end was trimmed by 4 bases and the J gene end by 7 bases; junction bases not matched to a gene: 5. CDR1 is SGHRS, CDR2 YFSETQ, per germline. This CDR3 is built from 15 residues. The DNA of the CDR3 is TGCGCCAGCAGCCGGGGACAGGGGGCGCCTGAAAAACTGTTTTTT. It specifies CASSRGQGAPEKLFF. The whole variable domain, filled in from reference TRBV5-1 and TRBJ1-4, reads KAGVTQTPRYLIKTRGQQVTLSCSPISGHRSVSWYQQTPGQGLQFLFEYFSETQRNKGNFPGRFSGRQFSNSRSEMNVSTLELGDSALYLCASSRGQGAPEKLFFGSGTQLSVL.

The sample holds many counts of this clonotype. The genes are TRBV5-1 and TRBJ2-7, with a tentative D call TRBD1 (5 bases). The germline V gene encodes CDR1 SGHRS and CDR2 YFSETQ. V was clipped by 4 bases and J by 1 base, with 9 bases between them. The CDR3 spans 13 residues. CDR3 nucleotides: TGCGCCAGCAGCCTCAGGGAATCCTACGAGCAGTACTTC. It translates to CASSLRESYEQYF.

This clonotype was observed a handful of times. This chain connects TRBV15 to TRBJ1-5; D is uncertain. The germline V gene encodes CDR1 LNHNV and CDR2 YYDKDF (reference sequence). Trimming shortened V by 3 bases and J by 11 bases, and 23 bases separated the two germline ends. The CDR3 totals 16 residues. The CDR3 DNA reads TGTGCCACCAGCAGGACCTTACCTGGGCCCTCCGGGACCCAGCATTTT. Its translation is CATSRTLPGPSGTQHF.

The chain uses TRBV5-1 and TRBJ2-2; TRBD2 aligns across 9 bases. Looked up from germline, CDR1 is SGHRS and CDR2 is YFSETQ. There are 15 residues in the CDR3. Trimming at V came to 4 bases and at J to 3 bases, leaving 4 bases not matched to a gene. The CDR3 sequence: CASSGGTSHTGELFF. DNA for the CDR3: TGCGCCAGCAGCGGAGGGACTAGCCACACCGGGGAGCTGTTTTTT.

The chain joins TRBV12-3 or TRBV12-4 to TRBJ2-2, with 7 bases that match TRBD1. With V trimmed by 1 base and J by 3 bases, 2 bases remained unmatched. This CDR3 comprises 15 residues. The CDR3 is CASSLGDRYTGELFF. CDR3 coding DNA: TGTGCCAGCAGTTTAGGGGACAGATACACCGGGGAGCTGTTTTTT.